This T cell receptor (beta chain) was identified in a study of T cell changes during pregnancy in multiple sclerosis. Sequencing used immunoSEQ multiplex PCR; TCRdb keeps in-frame clones, though not all of them. Of 100,000 or so clones in the sample, about nine tenths are singletons; the top ten hold 1.5% to 2.5%. Sequencing used peripheral blood, obtained after pregnancy. The receptor was derived from a female donor with multiple sclerosis, enrolled in a pregnancy study.

The CDR3: CASSSGLAGHGELFF. CDR3 in DNA: TGTGCCAGCAGCTCGGGACTAGCAGGCCACGGGGAGCTGTTTTTT. The chain recombines TRBV7-2 with TRBJ2-2; TRBD2 matches at 9 bases. The CDR3 contains 15 residues. CDR1 and CDR2 (germline): SGHTA, FQGNSA. With 4 bases clipped from V and 7 bases from J, the junction kept 7 bases outside the gene matches.